The clone carrying this TCR beta chain was seen a few times. Its antigen is unknown. The primer mix had 60 Vbeta and 13 Jbeta primers. Produced via immunoSEQ multiplex PCR; TCRdb's table is partial and in-frame only. Found here are about 140,000 clones, 75% to 90% of them singletons; the top ten hold 1.2%. Unmatched junction bases numbered 11, after V lost 5 bases and J lost 7 bases. Germline V gene lookup returns CDR1 GTSNPN and CDR2 SVGIG (reference sequence). CDR3 length: 14 amino acids. These data come from a study of cytomegalovirus exposure and HLA in healthy donors. General study findings and limits: CMV antigen specificity of a few CMV-associated chains was confirmed in vitro. One cluster of highly shared sequence variants probably arose as a sequencing artifact.

Nominally healthy donors provided the samples, though records likely missed some immune exposures. The rearrangement joins TRBV30 to TRBJ1-3; 7 bases are a match to TRBD1. The receptor's source is a female donor in good health and CMV-seronegative. The sample was PBMCs. The CDR3 loop reads CAWQGDPSPNTIYF. For the CDR3, the DNA is TGTGCCTGGCAGGGGGACCCGTCTCCGAACACCATATATTTT.